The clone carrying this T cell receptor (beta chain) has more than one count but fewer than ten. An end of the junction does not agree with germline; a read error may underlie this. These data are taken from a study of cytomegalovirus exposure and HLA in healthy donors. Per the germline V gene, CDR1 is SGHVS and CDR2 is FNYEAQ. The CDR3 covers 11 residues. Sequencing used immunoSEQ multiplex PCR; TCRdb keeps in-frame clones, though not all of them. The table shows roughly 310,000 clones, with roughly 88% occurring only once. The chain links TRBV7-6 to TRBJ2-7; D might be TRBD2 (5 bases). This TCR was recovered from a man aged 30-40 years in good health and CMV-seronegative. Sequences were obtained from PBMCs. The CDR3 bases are TGTGCCAGCAGCCAGCGACCGGGATGGGACTTC. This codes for CASSQRPGWDF. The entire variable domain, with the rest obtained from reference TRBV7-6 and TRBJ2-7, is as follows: GAGVSQSPRYKVTKRGQDVALRCDPISGHVSLYWYRQALGQGPEFLTYFNYEAQQDKSGLPNDRFSAERPEGSISTLTIQRTEQRDSAMYRCASSQRPGWDFGPGTRLTVT.